This passage covers 13 T cell receptor beta chains from one sample sequenced in a study of neurological immune-mediated disorders. TCRdb re-called the 5' RACE reads through MiXCR, storing one row per CDR3 protein. The table records around 61,000 distinct CDR3 sequences, roughly 4.9% of them present only once. The sample taken for sequencing was PBMCs. The receptors originated from a human donor with multiple sclerosis. The donor label of this sample is uncertain.

By its share, this clonotype is medium-sized (0.01 to 0.1%). V is TRBV15 and J is TRBJ2-2; D uncertain. Per the germline V gene, CDR1 is LNHNV and CDR2 is YYDKDF (reference sequence). This CDR3 region has 14 residues. With 1 base removed from V and 3 bases from J, the gap between germline ends came to 6 bases. The CDR3 here is CATSRVLDTGELFF. The CDR3 bases are TGTGCCACCAGCAGAGTCTTGGACACCGGGGAGCTGTTTTTT.

This clonotype was detected ten times or more. The chain employs TRBV10-3 and TRBJ1-2; TRBD1 agrees at 9 bases. Germline values: CDR1 ENHRY, CDR2 SYGVKD. V shed 6 bases, J shed 4 bases, and the junction held 6 bases outside the gene matches. The CDR3 contains 14 residues. The CDR3 DNA reads as TGTGCCATCAGCCGGGACAGGGAAAGCTATGGCTACACCTTC. This codes for CAISRDRESYGYTF.

This clonotype was counted many times. The rearrangement uses TRBV11-3 and TRBJ2-1; perhaps D is TRBD1 or TRBD2 (6 bases each). Germline V gene sequence: CDR1 SGHNT, CDR2 YENEEA. V shed 0 bases and J shed 15 bases, with 15 bases lying between them. The CDR3 sequence is 13 residues long. The CDR3 DNA sequence: TGTGCCAGCAGCTTAGATAGCTGGGGGGCCCCGTTCTTC. Translated, it gives CASSLDSWGAPFF.

This clonotype appeared many times. This chain uses TRBV4-1 with TRBJ1-6; 11 bases fit TRBD1. The CDR3 spans 16 residues. The ends lost 3 bases at V and 7 bases at J; junction bases unmatched: 5. CDR1 MGHRA and CDR2 YSYEKL come from the germline V gene. Here the CDR3 reads CASSQDRGRKNSPLHF. The CDR3 region has the DNA TGCGCCAGCAGCCAGGACAGGGGGCGGAAGAATTCACCCCTCCACTTT.

This clonotype was detected many times. The V and J genes are TRBV20-1 and TRBJ1-5; TRBD1 might be the D (5 bases). Trimming shortened V by 1 base and J by 4 bases, and 14 bases separated the two germline ends. Germline V gene lookup returns CDR1 DFQATT and CDR2 SNEGSKA (reference sequence). The CDR3 is 15 amino acids. The CDR3 region has the DNA TGCAGTGCTAGAGTAAACTGGGGGGGAAATCAGCCCCAGCATTTT. This gives the protein CSARVNWGGNQPQHF.

This clonotype was observed at least ten times. The chain combines TRBV9 with TRBJ2-7; the D gene is possibly TRBD2 (7 bases). Per germline, CDR1 SGDLS and CDR2 YYNGEE. CDR3 size: 15 residues. The ends were cut back, 0 bases at V and 7 bases at J, with 17 bases in the middle. CDR3 nucleotides: TGTGCCAGCAGCGTAGAGGGGGGGGGCTTCGAAGAGCAGTACTTC. It encodes CASSVEGGGFEEQYF.

The V call is TRBV20-1, the J call TRBJ2-3, with 9 bases aligning to TRBD2. J was trimmed by 4 bases and V by 4 bases; bases with no gene match: 3. CDR3 size: 13 residues. Germline CDR1 is DFQATT and CDR2 is SNEGSKA (reference sequence). The CDR3 region is CSATRGGPDTQYF. The DNA for the CDR3 is TGCAGTGCTACGCGGGGGGGGCCAGATACGCAGTATTTT.

There are many counts of this clonotype. The chain is built from TRBV20-1 and TRBJ1-4; no reliable D call. The CDR3 spans 15 residues. Germline V gene sequence: CDR1 DFQATT, CDR2 SNEGSKA (reference sequence). V lost 1 base to trimming and J lost 6 bases, with 15 bases between them. The CDR3 DNA follows: TGCAGTGCTAGAGGGTTGGGCCCAGTGGATGAAAAACTGTTTTTT. It codes for CSARGLGPVDEKLFF.

This clonotype showed up many times. This sequence joins TRBV5-1 and TRBJ1-1; 7 nucleotides line up with TRBD1. The germline gives CDR1 SGHRS, CDR2 YFSETQ. After removal of 4 bases from V and 1 base from J, the junction contained 7 bases not matched to a gene. The CDR3 covers 15 residues. The CDR3 nucleotides are TGCGCCAGCAGCCGCGGACAGGCCACGAACACTGAAGCTTTCTTT. Translation: CASSRGQATNTEAFF. The variable domain in full, completed from reference TRBV5-1 and TRBJ1-1, reads KAGVTQTPRYLIKTRGQQVTLSCSPISGHRSVSWYQQTPGQGLQFLFEYFSETQRNKGNFPGRFSGRQFSNSRSEMNVSTLELGDSALYLCASSRGQATNTEAFFGQGTRLTVV.

This clonotype showed up many times. The chain is built from TRBV6-5 and TRBJ1-2, with D possibly being TRBD1 (5 bases). The CDR3 runs 13 residues. Germline V lookup: CDR1 MNHEY, CDR2 SVGAGI. Deletions cut 6 bases from V and 4 bases from J, with 12 bases between. The CDR3 region is CASRRGVGYGYTF. Here the CDR3 DNA reads TGTGCCAGCAGAAGAGGGGTCGGCTATGGCTACACCTTC.

This clonotype was seen many times. The rearrangement joins TRBV20-1 to TRBJ1-5; D perhaps matches TRBD1 (5 bases). V lost 1 base and J 2 bases, leaving 12 bases between the germline ends. Germline CDR1 DFQATT, CDR2 SNEGSKA (reference sequence). The CDR3 is made up of 15 amino acids. The CDR3 loop is CSARGGGDGNQPQHF. CDR3 in DNA: TGCAGTGCTAGAGGAGGCGGGGACGGCAATCAGCCCCAGCATTTT.

This clonotype came up many times. The chain uses TRBV5-1 and TRBJ2-1, with 10 bases lining up with TRBD2. The CDR3 sequence is 15 residues long. Germline V CDR1 and CDR2: SGHRS, YFSETQ. Trimming cost V 0 bases and J 7 bases; bases outside gene matches: 4. The DNA of the CDR3 is TGCGCCAGCAGCTTGGAGCGGGGGGGCGGGAATGAGCAGTTCTTC. Protein product: CASSLERGGGNEQFF.

This clonotype has a count of ten or more. This chain joins TRBV5-1 and TRBJ2-2; tentative D call: TRBD2 (5 bases). Germline V CDR1 and CDR2: SGHRS, YFSETQ. V was trimmed by 5 bases and J by 2 bases, leaving 13 bases between them. This CDR3 has 15 amino acids. CDR3 amino acids: CASRLPGENTGELFF. CDR3 coding DNA: TGCGCCAGCAGACTTCCCGGGGAAAACACCGGGGAGCTGTTTTTT. The whole variable domain, remainder taken from reference TRBV5-1 and TRBJ2-2, is KAGVTQTPRYLIKTRGQQVTLSCSPISGHRSVSWYQQTPGQGLQFLFEYFSETQRNKGNFPGRFSGRQFSNSRSEMNVSTLELGDSALYLCASRLPGENTGELFFGEGSRLTVL.